The sequence of this TCR beta chain was determined in a study of T and B cells in COVID-19 patients. TRB was amplified from around 250-460 ng of blood genomic DNA. CDR3 length equals 13 residues. V lost 7 bases to trimming and J lost 1 base, with 10 bases between them. Per germline, CDR1 MNHNS and CDR2 SASEGT. This clonotype has just a few counts. Multiplex PCR with BIOMED2 TRB-A/B primer pools amplified TRB rearrangements. TCRdb re-derived calls from the multiplex PCR reads in MiXCR, one entry per CDR3 protein. The table lists fewer than 8,500 distinct CDR3 sequences, 31% of them singletons. Sequenced sample: blood. This chain uses TRBV6-1 with TRBJ1-1; D ambiguous. The receptor comes from a human donor with active COVID-19. Here the CDR3 DNA reads TGTGCCAGCACCGTTTATTCGAACACTGAAGCTTTCTTT. This codes for CASTVYSNTEAFF.